This T cell receptor beta chain was recovered during a study of read filtering for tumor transcriptome and immune sequencing. Whole-study context: Mean patient age was roughly 66 years, range roughly 45 to 85; 16 to 20 male, over twelve female. TCR-mapped reads were about 3.5 to 10.27 million with IR-seq versus about 85 to 1,300 with RNA-seq. Study-wide findings and caveats: Dropping single-read clonotypes raised IR-seq and RNA-seq shared-clonotype correlation.

CDR1 DFQATT and CDR2 SNEGSKA come from the germline V gene (reference sequence). This CDR3 spans 13 amino acids. V gave up 0 bases and J gave up 4 bases, with 7 bases separating them. The library was built from roughly 400 ng RNA with molecular barcoded adaptors for alpha/delta and beta/gamma chains. Using its own MiXCR run on the reads, TCRdb lists one record per CDR3 protein. This sample has about 130,000 distinct CDR3 sequences, with 13% found just once. This clonotype was observed at least ten times. The target antigen is unknown. The genes are TRBV20-1 and TRBJ1-5; D uncertain. This receptor was obtained from a donor at least 40 years old with multiple myeloma. The sequenced sample consisted of a population of CD138-negative cells sorted from bone marrow. The CDR3 here is CSAREGINQPQHF. In DNA form, the CDR3 reads TGCAGTGCTAGAGAGGGTATTAATCAGCCCCAGCATTTT.